Listed below are T cell receptor beta chains from one sample, sequenced in a study of cytomegalovirus exposure and HLA in healthy donors. The table came from immunoSEQ multiplex PCR; TCRdb's copy has only in-frame clones and leaves some out. This sample yields 130,000 or so clones, of which roughly 70% are seen a single time; 6% to 8% belongs to the top ten. Sequencing was done on a sample of PBMCs. These receptors were collected from a middle-aged man in good health and CMV-seropositive. Each CDR3 is given with its conserved first and last residue. Each record gives: clone size, J gene, V gene, D gene, CDR3 DNA, CDR3 protein. The D gene is left open where the match is weak. Some rows mark clone size as missing; the rest say once, few, many or name a class of expanded clone.

>-|TRBJ1-1|TRBV27|-
TGTGCCAGCAGGGAGGACAGACCGAACACTGAAGCTTTCTTT
CASREDRPNTEAFF
>-|TRBJ2-5|TRBV30|-
TGTGCCTGGAGTGTACGGGAGACCCAGTACTTC
CAWSVRETQYF
>-|TRBJ2-7|TRBV19|-
TGTGCCAGTAGTATGGGAGTGGATGAGCAGTACTTC
CASSMGVDEQYF
>-|TRBJ2-1|TRBV5-4|-
TGTGCCAGCAGCCTGCCCCTGGGGGGACCCTACAATGAGCAGTTCTTC
CASSLPLGGPYNEQFF
>-|TRBJ1-5|TRBV30|-
TGTGCCTGGAGTGTAGGACAGAATCAGCCCCAGCATTTT
CAWSVGQNQPQHF
>-|TRBJ2-5|TRBV15|-
TGTGCCACCAGCAGAGATCGAGGGCCCGGGGGCCAGTACTTC
CATSRDRGPGGQYF
>-|TRBJ2-6|TRBV19|-
TGTGCCAGTAGTATAAGAGGGTCTGGGGCCAACGTCCTGACTTTC
CASSIRGSGANVLTF
>-|TRBJ2-7|TRBV10-3|TRBD2
TGTGCCATCAGTGGGACTAGCGGATCCTACGAGCAGTACTTC
CAISGTSGSYEQYF
>-|TRBJ1-3|TRBV11-2|TRBD1
TGTGCCAGCACACGGGGACAGGGAAGCTTCCACTCTGGAAACACCATATATTTT
CASTRGQGSFHSGNTIYF
>few|TRBJ2-5|TRBV11-1|TRBD1
TGTGCCAGCAGCATTGACAGGGGGCGGGAAAGGACCCAGTACTTC
CASSIDRGRERTQYF
>-|TRBJ2-3|TRBV5-6|-
TGTGCCAGCAGCTTCTCTGGGGGCACATGGGATACGCAGTATTTT
CASSFSGGTWDTQYF
>-|TRBJ1-5|TRBV6-4|-
TGTGCCAGCAGTGAAATTGGGGCCGCTCAGCCCCAGCATTTT
CASSEIGAAQPQHF
>-|TRBJ2-1|TRBV7-9|TRBD2
TGTGCCAGCAGCCTTCGGACTAGCAGAGCCTACAATGAGCAGTTCTTC
CASSLRTSRAYNEQFF
>few|TRBJ1-3|TRBV11-2|TRBD1
TGTGCCAGCAGCTTCGGACAGGGGGCTGGAAACACCATATATTTT
CASSFGQGAGNTIYF
>-|TRBJ2-2|TRBV27|-
TGTGCCAGCAGTCAGCCAGGGGTTCCGAACACCGGGGAGCTGTTTTTT
CASSQPGVPNTGELFF
>-|TRBJ2-7|TRBV5-1|TRBD1
TGCGCCAGCAGCACGGGACAGGTCCCCTACGAGCAGTACTTC
CASSTGQVPYEQYF
>-|TRBJ1-1|TRBV5-4|-
TGTGCCAGCAGCTTGTTGATGGGGCAATCGAACACTGAAGCTTTCTTT
CASSLLMGQSNTEAFF
>-|TRBJ2-1|TRBV5-6|TRBD2
TGTGCCAGCAGCACCTTACCGGGGGGACACAATGAGCAGTTCTTC
CASSTLPGGHNEQFF
>few|TRBJ2-7|TRBV5-6|-
TGTGCCAGCAGCCATAGAGGTTCTGCGGAGCAGTACTTC
CASSHRGSAEQYF
>-|TRBJ2-7|TRBV30|-
TGTGCCTCCCGAAGGGGGCCGGGACTCCCGAACTACGAGCAGTACTTC
CASRRGPGLPNYEQYF
>few|TRBJ1-2|TRBV28|-
TGTGCCAGCAGTTTTGGCAGAGCGAATGGCTACACCTTC
CASSFGRANGYTF
>-|TRBJ2-3|TRBV10-3|TRBD2
TGTGCCATCAGCCGGACTAGCGGGGGCGCCACGGGGACAGATACGCAGTATTTT
CAISRTSGGATGTDTQYF
>-|TRBJ1-3|TRBV6-5|-
TGTGCCAGCAGTGACTGGCAGGGGGGAAACACCATATATTTT
CASSDWQGGNTIYF
>-|TRBJ2-5|TRBV6-1|-
TGTGCCAGCACAGGTCTAGAGACCCAGTACTTC
CASTGLETQYF
>once|TRBJ1-1|TRBV19|TRBD1
TGTGCCAGTAGTAGTCGACAGGGGGGAACTGAAGCTTTCTTT
CASSSRQGGTEAFF
>few|TRBJ2-2|TRBV6-1|TRBD1
TGTGCCAGCAGTGAGGACAGGACCGGGGAGCTGTTTTTT
CASSEDRTGELFF
>-|TRBJ1-2|TRBV5-1|-
TGCGCCAGCAGCTTGGCTCTGGGAGAGGATGGCTACACCTTC
CASSLALGEDGYTF
>-|TRBJ2-1|TRBV2|TRBD2
TGTGCCAGCAGTGGACCCGGGACTATTCGTTCCAATGAGCAGTTCTTC
CASSGPGTIRSNEQFF
>-|TRBJ2-7|TRBV9|TRBD1
TGTGCCAGCAGCGTATGGGACAGTAGCTCCTACGAGCAGTACTTC
CASSVWDSSSYEQYF
>-|TRBJ1-2|TRBV9|TRBD1
TGTGCCAGCAGCCCGGGACAGGGTAACTATGGCTACACCTTC
CASSPGQGNYGYTF
>-|TRBJ2-7|TRBV11-2|TRBD1
TGTGCCAGCAGCTTAGATCTAGGACAGGGGGCTTACGAGCAGTACTTC
CASSLDLGQGAYEQYF
>-|TRBJ1-5|TRBV6-5|-
TGTGCCAGCAGTTACTCAGGGGGGGGCGGTCAGCCCCAGCATTTT
CASSYSGGGGQPQHF
>-|TRBJ1-2|TRBV28|-
TGTGCCAGCAGTTTTTGGGGGCGGTACTATGGCTACACCTTC
CASSFWGRYYGYTF
>-|TRBJ1-1|TRBV29-1|-
TGCAGCGTTGACCTGATATCGATTGACAGAACTGAAGCTTTCTTT
CSVDLISIDRTEAFF
>-|TRBJ1-2|TRBV6-1|-
TGTGCCAGCAGTGAAGTAGGGGGTTGCGGCTACACCTTC
CASSEVGGCGYTF
>-|TRBJ2-7|TRBV13|TRBD2
TGTGCCAGCAGCTCACGGACTAGCGGGATAACCCACCAGGGGCAGTACTTC
CASSSRTSGITHQGQYF
>-|TRBJ2-7|TRBV9|TRBD1
TGTGCCAGCAGCCTCGACCCGGGACAGGGACCCTACGAGCAGTACTTC
CASSLDPGQGPYEQYF